This TCR beta chain was recovered during a study of blood T cell repertoires in COVID-19. Study details: The analysed material was cDNA or gDNA that came from T cells, B-cell-depleted T cells, or PBMCs.

CDR1 is LNHDA, CDR2 SQIVND, per germline (reference sequence). V dropped 3 bases and J dropped 2 bases, with 14 bases sitting between them. This CDR3 contains 17 residues. Per the authors' pipeline: By means of reference gene primer amplification, nucleated cell counts were estimated. Some clones are missing from TCRdb's copy, which holds only in-frame ones; the method was immunoSEQ multiplex PCR. V, J and clone size derive from that table, while D and trimming were established from the DNA sequence. Of about 390,000 clones in the sample, 80% to 90% were seen once. This clonotype was obtained from a woman aged 55-70 years with COVID-19, enrolled during active disease. Sequencing used peripheral blood. The chain carries TRBV19 and TRBJ2-6; D may be TRBD2 (7 bases). The CDR3 loop reads CASSIAGAWTGANVLTF. CDR3 coding DNA: TGTGCCAGTAGTATCGCGGGGGCTTGGACTGGGGCCAACGTCCTGACTTTC.